The rows below give T cell receptor beta chains drawn from one sample of a study of blood T cells in healthy people across ages. TCRdb passed the 5' RACE reads through MiXCR, listing each CDR3 protein once. The sample lists around 670,000 distinct CDR3 sequences; under 30% were seen once. Sequencing was carried out using blood. Receptors were obtained from a woman aged 80 or over in good health. Both conserved end residues are part of each CDR3. The order of the fields is D gene, clone size, V gene, J gene, CDR3 length, CDR3 protein, CDR3 DNA. A D gene is named only where the DNA matches it firmly. A clone size is listed for some rows: how often the clone was seen (once, few, many), or a class if it is expanded.

>.|many|TRBV18|TRBJ2-5|14
CASSPPSGRETQYF
TGTGCCAGCTCACCACCATCAGGGAGGGAGACCCAGTACTTC
>.|many|TRBV10-3|TRBJ1-1|11
CAAGRNTEAFF
TGTGCCGCAGGGAGGAACACTGAAGCTTTCTTT
>.|.|TRBV9|TRBJ1-1|12
CASSVDQGPAFF
TGTGCCAGCAGCGTAGACCAGGGCCCAGCTTTCTTT
>.|few|TRBV10-1|TRBJ2-6|17
CASSESVWFSGANVLTF
TGCGCCAGCAGTGAGTCGGTTTGGTTCTCTGGGGCCAACGTCCTGACTTTC
>.|many|TRBV6-5|TRBJ2-5|15
CASSYGQVFGREQYF
TGTGCCAGCAGTTACGGGCAGGTCTTCGGTCGAGAGCAGTACTTC
>TRBD1|few|TRBV20-1|TRBJ1-5|14
CSASGTGAYQPQHF
TGCAGTGCTTCGGGGACAGGAGCCTATCAGCCCCAGCATTTT
>.|many|TRBV7-9|TRBJ2-1|16
CASSLGQLSSYNEQFF
TGTGCCAGCAGCTTAGGACAGTTGAGCTCCTACAATGAGCAGTTCTTC
>.|many|TRBV20-1|TRBJ1-1|13
CSARWRLNTEAFF
TGCAGTGCTAGATGGCGTCTGAACACTGAAGCTTTCTTT
>.|many|TRBV15|TRBJ2-3|15
CATSRRDRSTDTQYF
TGTGCCACCAGCAGAAGGGACCGATCCACAGATACGCAGTATTTT
>.|many|TRBV10-3|TRBJ2-7|14
CATVRAGPSYEQYF
TGTGCCACCGTAAGGGCAGGACCCTCCTACGAGCAGTACTTC
>TRBD1|many|TRBV20-1|TRBJ2-5|13
CSATGTGSQTQYF
TGCAGTGCAACCGGGACAGGGTCGCAGACCCAGTACTTC
>.|many|TRBV20-1|TRBJ2-1|11
CSAQTYNEQFF
TGCAGTGCTCAGACATACAATGAGCAGTTCTTC
>.|many|TRBV9|TRBJ2-5|14
CASSAQQGGETQYF
TGTGCCAGCAGCGCCCAGCAGGGGGGCGAGACCCAGTACTTC
>.|few|TRBV18|TRBJ2-5|13
CASSLSIQETQYF
TGTGCCAGCTCACTCAGTATCCAAGAGACCCAGTACTTC
>.|.|TRBV20-1|TRBJ1-1|11
CSARSSTEAFF
TGCAGTGCTAGGAGCAGCACTGAAGCTTTCTTT
>.|.|TRBV29-1|TRBJ2-1|10
CSVDYNEQFF
TGCAGCGTTGACTACAATGAGCAGTTCTTC
>.|.|TRBV7-2|TRBJ2-5|13
CASSSDRVETQYF
TGTGCCAGCAGCTCGGACCGGGTGGAGACCCAGTACTTC
>TRBD1|many|TRBV2|TRBJ2-5|15
CASKGTGGSGETQYF
TGTGCCAGCAAGGGGACAGGGGGCTCGGGGGAGACCCAGTACTTC
>TRBD2|many|TRBV20-1|TRBJ2-7|14
CSALSGGISYEQYF
TGCAGTGCACTCAGCGGGGGGATCTCCTACGAGCAGTACTTC
>.|many|TRBV20-1|TRBJ1-6|14
CSAEDRVDNSPLHF
TGCAGTGCTGAGGACAGAGTCGATAATTCACCCCTCCACTTT
>.|.|TRBV7-8|TRBJ1-1|13
CASSRDTNTEAFF
TGTGCCAGCAGCCGCGACACAAACACTGAAGCTTTCTTT
>.|.|TRBV5-1|TRBJ2-7|15
CASSLVPGVPYEQYF
TGCGCCAGCAGCTTGGTTCCAGGGGTACCCTACGAGCAGTACTTC
>TRBD1|.|TRBV7-6|TRBJ2-5|15
CASSHNRGRTETQYF
TGTGCCAGCAGCCATAACAGGGGCCGAACGGAGACCCAGTACTTC